What follows are 23 T cell receptor beta chains derived from one specimen sequenced in a study of PD-1 blockade in classical Hodgkin lymphoma. Sequencing used immunoSEQ multiplex PCR; TCRdb keeps in-frame clones, though not all of them. The data hold about 36,000 clones, with roughly three quarters observed a single time. Autologous stem cell transplantation was followed by relapse in every patient, and brentuximab vedotin exposure varied. The sample was peripheral blood mononuclear cells (PBMCs), taken before the second cycle of nivolumab. Receptors originate from a human donor with classical Hodgkin lymphoma.

This chain joins TRBV29-1 and TRBJ2-7; 8 positions match TRBD1. CDR3 length: 13 amino acids. V lost 4 bases, J lost 1 base, and 3 bases stayed unmatched. Germline lookup yields CDR1 SQVTM and CDR2 ANQGSEA. The CDR3 DNA sequence: TGCAGCGTTGCGAGGACAGGGTCCTACGAGCAGTACTTC. Translated: CSVARTGSYEQYF.

In this sample, this clone turned up once. This sequence joins TRBV19 and TRBJ1-4; 7 bases fit TRBD1. CDR1 is LNHDA and CDR2 is SQIVND in the germline V gene (reference sequence). V was pared by 6 bases and J by 6 bases, with 10 bases of the junction left unmatched. This CDR3 has 15 amino acids. CDR3 bases: TGTGCCAGTAGGTTCAGACAGGGAAAGCATGAAAAACTGTTTTTT. Translating it yields CASRFRQGKHEKLFF.

This chain connects TRBV5-1 to TRBJ2-1; the match to TRBD1 covers 8 bases. The CDR3 is 15 residues long. V gave up 4 bases and J gave up 9 bases; unmatched junction bases: 12. Looked up from germline, CDR1 is SGHRS and CDR2 is YFSETQ. CDR3 sequence: CASSPQTLTGVEQFF. CDR3 DNA: TGCGCCAGCAGCCCCCAAACTTTGACAGGGGTTGAGCAGTTCTTC. The whole variable domain, remainder taken from reference TRBV5-1 and TRBJ2-1, is KAGVTQTPRYLIKTRGQQVTLSCSPISGHRSVSWYQQTPGQGLQFLFEYFSETQRNKGNFPGRFSGRQFSNSRSEMNVSTLELGDSALYLCASSPQTLTGVEQFFGPGTRLTVL.

This clone was detected a few times. As DNA, the CDR3 is TGTGCCAGCAGGCCGGCTGACTACGAGCAGTACTTC. This encodes CASRPADYEQYF. J is TRBJ2-7 and V is TRBV5-8, with no clear D. Trimming removed 5 bases at V and 3 bases at J, with 9 bases between. Per germline, CDR1 SGHTS and CDR2 YDEGEE. CDR3 length: 12 residues. The full variable domain, in which reference TRBV5-8 and TRBJ2-7 provide the parts outside the CDR3, is EAGVTQSPTHLIKTRGQQATLRCSPISGHTSVYWYQQALGLGLQFLLWYDEGEERNRGNFPPRFSGRQFPNYSSELNVNALELEDSALYLCASRPADYEQYFGPGTRLTVT.

V gene TRBV7-3 combines with J gene TRBJ2-7; 13 bases are a match to TRBD2. Germline loops: CDR1 SGHTA, CDR2 FQGTGA. V lost 2 bases and J lost 4; bases outside the gene matches: 8. CDR3 size: 17 residues. The CDR3 DNA sequence: TGTGCCAGCAGCTTAGGGAGACCGGGACTAGCGGGATACGAGCAGTACTTC. Translated: CASSLGRPGLAGYEQYF.

This clone was picked up a small number of times. The V and J genes are TRBV18 and TRBJ2-2; D is possibly TRBD2 (5 bases). Germline CDR1 and CDR2: KGHSH and LQKENI. The CDR3 has 15 amino acids. V was clipped by 5 bases and J by 1 base, with 11 bases between them. The CDR3 DNA reads TGTGCCAGCTCAGAGAGGGATATGAACACCGGGGAGCTGTTTTTT. This sequence encodes CASSERDMNTGELFF.

This sequence joins TRBV7-2 and TRBJ2-3, with TRBD2 identical over 9 bases. CDR1 and CDR2 from the germline V gene are SGHTA and FQGNSA. This CDR3 is built from 15 residues. V lost 0 bases to trimming and J lost 8 bases; unmatched junction nucleotides: 6. The DNA of the CDR3 is TGTGCCAGCAGCTTAGCGGGGACTAGCTCTGGTACGCAGTATTTT. This sequence encodes CASSLAGTSSGTQYF.

The chain carries TRBV11-2 and TRBJ1-1, with D unresolved. The germline V gene encodes CDR1 SGHAT and CDR2 FQNNGV. This CDR3 is built from 13 residues. Between the trimmed V and J ends, which lost 2 bases and 1 base, there was a span of 5 bases. In DNA, the CDR3 is TGTGCCAGCAGCTTAAAATCGAACACTGAAGCTTTCTTT. Its translation is CASSLKSNTEAFF.

This clone was found once. This chain joins TRBV2 and TRBJ1-3; D remains unclear. Germline lookup yields CDR1 SNHLY and CDR2 FYNNEI. V was pared by 3 bases and J by 0 bases, with 6 bases between. The CDR3 length is 14 residues. Written as DNA, the CDR3 is TGTGCCAGCAGTGAGATCCTCTCTGGAAACACCATATATTTT. Translating it yields CASSEILSGNTIYF. The full variable domain, in which reference TRBV2 and TRBJ1-3 provide the parts outside the CDR3, is EPEVTQTPSHQVTQMGQEVILRCVPISNHLYFYWYRQILGQKVEFLVSFYNNEISEKSEIFDDQFSVERPDGSNFTLKIRSTKLEDSAMYFCASSEILSGNTIYFGEGSWLTVV.

This clone has just a few counts. This chain connects TRBV28 to TRBJ1-5; D perhaps matches TRBD1 (6 bases). The CDR3 sequence is 17 residues long. The V gene lost 4 bases and the J gene lost 6 bases, with 22 bases spanning the gap. Germline V lookup: CDR1 MDHEN, CDR2 SYDVKM. In DNA, the CDR3 is TGTGCCAGCAGTTCGTCGGGGGGCTTAGGGGTAGGTCAGCCCCAGCATTTT. Translating gives CASSSSGGLGVGQPQHF.

This rearrangement joins TRBV20-1 to TRBJ2-1; a possible D gene is TRBD2 (6 bases). The ends were cut back, 6 bases at V and 6 bases at J, with 6 bases in the middle. The germline V gene encodes CDR1 DFQATT and CDR2 SNEGSKA (reference sequence). The CDR3 has 10 residues. The CDR3 region has the DNA TGCAGTGCGGGGGGCAATGAGCAGTTCTTC. Amino acids: CSAGGNEQFF.

This chain uses TRBV10-3 with TRBJ1-4; D possibly corresponds to TRBD1 (5 bases). The V and J ends lost 10 bases and 0 bases respectively, with 15 bases between them. The CDR3 has 15 amino acids. Germline V lookup: CDR1 ENHRY, CDR2 SYGVKD. CDR3 loop: CATRGGLTTNEKLFF. The DNA for the CDR3 is TGTGCCACCCGGGGGGGTTTGACAACTAATGAAAAACTGTTTTTT.

The sample holds one count of this clone. V gene TRBV11-2 combines with J gene TRBJ2-7; 8 bases align to TRBD1. V lost 5 bases to trimming and J lost 2 bases; unmatched junction nucleotides: 20. This CDR3 region has 19 residues. Germline V gene data show CDR1 as SGHAT and CDR2 as FQNNGV. In nucleotides, the CDR3 is TGTGCCAGCAGCCGCCAACAGGGGGTTTCGGATGGGTTTCCCTACGAGCAGTACTTC. This translates into CASSRQQGVSDGFPYEQYF.

The chain has TRBV28 and TRBJ1-2, with unresolved D. V lost 3 bases, J lost 4 bases, and 12 bases lay in between. Germline values: CDR1 MDHEN, CDR2 SYDVKM. The CDR3 has 14 amino acids. CDR3 sequence (DNA): TGTGCCAGCAGTTTGACGGACCGAGCCTATGGCTACACCTTC. Translation gives CASSLTDRAYGYTF.

The chain is built from TRBV5-8 and TRBJ2-7; tentative D call: TRBD2 (6 bases). V lost 6 bases and J 6 bases, leaving 19 bases between the germline ends. The germline gives CDR1 SGHTS, CDR2 YDEGEE. The CDR3 has 14 amino acids. The CDR3 sequence: CASTRGREASEQYF. The CDR3 region has the DNA TGTGCCAGCACCCGGGGCAGGGAGGCCTCCGAGCAGTACTTC.

The rearrangement joins TRBV11-2 to TRBJ1-1, with no clear D. The germline V gene encodes CDR1 SGHAT and CDR2 FQNNGV. The ends were cut back, 0 bases at V and 3 bases at J, with 14 bases in the middle. There are 16 residues in the CDR3. Here the CDR3 reads CASSLEWGKSYTEAFF. In DNA, the CDR3 is TGTGCCAGCAGCTTAGAGTGGGGAAAGTCCTACACTGAAGCTTTCTTT.

The chain combines TRBV4-2 with TRBJ2-2; D unresolved. From germline, CDR1 is LGHNA and CDR2 YNFKEQ. Between the trimmed V and J ends, which lost 0 bases and 0 bases, there was a span of 8 bases. The CDR3 spans 16 residues. In nucleotides, the CDR3 is TGTGCCAGCAGCCAAGAAGTAGGGTCGAACACCGGGGAGCTGTTTTTT. This encodes CASSQEVGSNTGELFF.

This clone was picked up one time. J is TRBJ1-2 and V is TRBV5-1; TRBD1 might be the D (5 bases). V lost 4 bases to trimming and J lost 4 bases, with 14 bases between them. Germline CDR1 reads SGHRS; CDR2 reads YFSETQ. The length of the CDR3 is 14 residues. CDR3 sequence (DNA): TGCGCCAGCAGCCCCAAAACAGGACCCTATGGCTACACCTTC. Protein: CASSPKTGPYGYTF.

This chain uses TRBV28 with TRBJ2-1, with D unresolved. Deletions cut 8 bases from V and 0 bases from J, with 5 bases between. Germline V gene data show CDR1 as MDHEN and CDR2 as SYDVKM. This CDR3 comprises 12 residues. CDR3 region: CASLGSYNEQFF. The CDR3 DNA is TGTGCCAGCCTGGGCTCCTACAATGAGCAGTTCTTC. Drawing the rest from reference TRBV28 and TRBJ2-1, the complete variable domain is DVKVTQSSRYLVKRTGEKVFLECVQDMDHENMFWYRQDPGLGLRLIYFSYDVKMKEKGDIPEGYSVSREKKERFSLILESASTNQTSMYLCASLGSYNEQFFGPGTRLTVL.

The chain carries TRBV7-3 and TRBJ2-6; TRBD2 agrees at 13 bases. The CDR3 has 18 amino acids. Trimming at V came to 5 bases and at J to 0 bases, leaving 4 bases not matched to a gene. Germline V gene sequence: CDR1 SGHTA, CDR2 FQGTGA. The CDR3 DNA sequence: TGTGCCAGCAGCGCGGGACTAGCGGGAAGCTCTGGGGCCAACGTCCTGACTTTC. Amino acids: CASSAGLAGSSGANVLTF.

This clone was seen a handful of times. The gene calls are TRBV19 and TRBJ2-7; 11 positions agree with TRBD1. Germline V CDR1 and CDR2: LNHDA, SQIVND (reference sequence). V trimming: 6 bases; J trimming: 2 bases; junction bases outside the gene matches: 6. This CDR3 contains 15 residues. CDR3 sequence reads: CASSRTGGRTYEQYF. The CDR3 region has the DNA TGTGCCAGTAGCAGGACAGGGGGCCGCACCTACGAGCAGTACTTC.

This clone occurred a few times. The chain employs TRBV6-6 and TRBJ1-2, with 7 bases identical to TRBD1. Germline CDR1 MNHNY, CDR2 SVGAGI (reference sequence). Trimming removed 6 bases from V and 2 bases from J; junction bases left unmatched: 3. The CDR3 spans 13 residues. This CDR3 is CASRAQGNYGYTF. The CDR3 bases are TGTGCCAGCAGGGCACAGGGGAACTATGGCTACACCTTC.

This clone has more than one count but fewer than ten. This chain uses TRBV10-3 with TRBJ2-7; 11 bases are shared with TRBD1. Germline assignment: CDR1 ENHRY and CDR2 SYGVKD. V dropped 9 bases and J dropped 4; count of bases not matched to a gene: 5. The CDR3 runs 13 residues. The CDR3 region is CAIAGTGGYEQYF. The CDR3 coding sequence is TGTGCCATAGCGGGGACAGGGGGTTACGAGCAGTACTTC.